Each of the 32 T cell receptor beta chains below was sequenced from the same sample in a study of T cells in localized non-small cell lung cancer. Some clones are missing from TCRdb's copy, which holds only in-frame ones; the method was immunoSEQ multiplex PCR. This sample has 40,000 to 60,000 clones, with about 86% found just once. The starting material was peripheral blood mononuclear cells, obtained before any cancer treatment. The origin of the receptors is a man aged 40 to 70 with stage III lung adenocarcinoma.

This clone was detected only a few times. The CDR3 loop is CASRQVRQGNIQYF. The CDR3 bases are TGTGCCAGCAGGCAAGTCCGTCAGGGGAACATTCAGTACTTC. V is TRBV2 and J is TRBJ2-4; possible D gene TRBD1, 6 bases. The CDR3 loop spans 14 amino acids. Looked up from germline, CDR1 is SNHLY and CDR2 is FYNNEI. V shed 6 bases and J shed 7 bases, with 16 bases lying between them.

The chain joins TRBV6-5 to TRBJ2-7, with D unclear. The CDR3 has 14 residues. The V gene's germline CDR1 is MNHEY and CDR2 SVGAGI. V lost 0 bases, J lost 4 bases, and 10 bases lay in between. CDR3 sequence (DNA): TGTGCCAGCAGTTACTCAGGGATGAGTTACGAGCAGTACTTC. Amino acid sequence: CASSYSGMSYEQYF.

V and J are TRBV2 and TRBJ2-5, with D unclear. Trimming shortened V by 4 bases and J by 3 bases, and 9 bases separated the two germline ends. This CDR3 spans 13 amino acids. Germline lookup yields CDR1 SNHLY and CDR2 FYNNEI. In DNA, the CDR3 is TGTGCCAGCAGTGTAGAGGTGGAAGAGACCCAGTACTTC. Encoded protein: CASSVEVEETQYF. Looking up the rest from reference TRBV2 and TRBJ2-5 gives the full variable domain: EPEVTQTPSHQVTQMGQEVILRCVPISNHLYFYWYRQILGQKVEFLVSFYNNEISEKSEIFDDQFSVERPDGSNFTLKIRSTKLEDSAMYFCASSVEVEETQYFGPGTRLLVL.

The V call is TRBV13, the J call TRBJ2-1, with D possibly matching TRBD2 (6 bases). This CDR3 has 17 residues. Deletions cut 2 bases from V and 4 bases from J, with 18 bases between. Germline V gene sequence: CDR1 PRHDT, CDR2 FYEKMQ (reference sequence). Written as DNA, the CDR3 is TGTGCCAGCAGCTTAAGGAGGGGAAGGATAAGGTACAATGAGCAGTTCTTC. It codes for CASSLRRGRIRYNEQFF.

The rearrangement joins TRBV4-1 to TRBJ1-6; no clear D. This CDR3 is built from 13 residues. Germline values: CDR1 MGHRA, CDR2 YSYEKL. The V end was cut by 1 base, the J end by 7 bases, with 5 bases between. CDR3 residues: CASSQGWNSPLHF. In nucleotides, the CDR3 is TGCGCCAGCAGCCAAGGGTGGAATTCACCCCTCCACTTT.

The gene calls are TRBV14 and TRBJ2-3; D is ambiguous. Germline CDR1 SGHDN, CDR2 FVKESK. V was shortened by 7 bases and J by 2 bases, with 10 bases between the two germline ends. CDR3 length: 13 residues. The CDR3 sequence: CASMAFDTDTQYF. The CDR3 DNA is TGTGCCAGCATGGCTTTTGACACAGATACGCAGTATTTT.

The V and J genes are TRBV6-6 and TRBJ2-7; TRBD2 agrees at 13 bases. With V trimmed by 4 bases and J by 3 bases, 6 bases remained unmatched. The length of the CDR3 is 16 residues. The germline V gene has CDR1 MNHNY and CDR2 SVGAGI (reference sequence). In DNA form, the CDR3 reads TGTGCCAGCAGTTCCACCGGGACTAGCGGGGTCTACGAGCAGTACTTC. It encodes CASSSTGTSGVYEQYF.

On this clone: An end of the junction differs from the germline gene, which may be a read error. The J gene is TRBJ1-1, the V gene TRBV27; D is ambiguous. The CDR3 length is 13 residues. Germline loops: CDR1 MNHEY, CDR2 SMNVEV (reference sequence). CDR3 coding DNA: TGCTACAGCAAAGGGTTCATGAACACTGAAGCTTTCTTT. Amino acids: CYSKGFMNTEAFF.

The gene calls are TRBV6-6 and TRBJ2-7, with D perhaps matching TRBD1 (5 bases). Germline assignment: CDR1 MNHNY and CDR2 SVGAGI (reference sequence). The CDR3 extends over 14 amino acids. Deletions cut 2 bases from V and 3 bases from J, with 11 bases between. CDR3 protein: CASSYRDRDYEQYF. The CDR3 bases are TGTGCCAGCAGTTACAGAGACAGAGACTACGAGCAGTACTTC.

The chain recombines TRBV19 with TRBJ1-5; no reliable D call. Trimming cost V 3 bases and J 1 base, with 19 bases left between them. The CDR3 loop spans 18 amino acids. Germline V CDR1 and CDR2: LNHDA, SQIVND (reference sequence). The CDR3 DNA follows: TGTGCCAGTAGTATTGGAAGGACCAATTCGATAAGCAATCAGCCCCAGCATTTT. Translation: CASSIGRTNSISNQPQHF.

The gene calls are TRBV6-5 and TRBJ2-3; 11 bases align to TRBD2. This CDR3 has 14 amino acids. CDR1 and CDR2 from the germline V gene are MNHEY and SVGAGI. Unmatched junction bases numbered 4, after V lost 6 bases and J lost 5 bases. As DNA, the CDR3 is TGTGCCAGCAGCTACGGGACTAGCGGAGATACGCAGTATTTT. Translated, it gives CASSYGTSGDTQYF.

This chain uses TRBV6-4 with TRBJ2-3; D is perhaps TRBD1 or TRBD2 (5 bases each). V was clipped by 2 bases and J by 2 bases, with 14 bases between them. This CDR3 comprises 16 residues. Germline CDR1 is MRHNA and CDR2 is SNTAGT. CDR3: CASSDLRDGLTDTQYF. CDR3 sequence (DNA): TGTGCCAGCAGTGACCTCCGGGACGGACTCACAGATACGCAGTATTTT.

The chain couples TRBV6-6 to TRBJ1-6; D unresolved. The V end lost 2 bases, the J end lost 10 bases, and 9 bases lay between the germline ends. This CDR3 contains 13 residues. Per the germline V gene, CDR1 is MNHNY and CDR2 is SVGAGI (reference sequence). Written as DNA, the CDR3 is TGTGCCAGCAGTTACGGCATGGAGTCACCCCTCCACTTT. It translates to CASSYGMESPLHF.

The chain has TRBV6-5 and TRBJ2-7; D is uncertain. CDR3 size: 15 residues. Per the germline V gene, CDR1 is MNHEY and CDR2 is SVGAGI. V was trimmed by 2 bases and J by 3 bases, leaving 14 bases between them. CDR3 sequence (DNA): TGTGCCAGCAGTTACGGGAAGCCCTACATCTACGAGCAGTACTTC. Its protein product is CASSYGKPYIYEQYF.

The V gene is TRBV19, the J gene TRBJ1-1, with D hard to call. Trimming shortened V by 2 bases and J by 3 bases, and 16 bases separated the two germline ends. CDR1 and CDR2 from the germline V gene are LNHDA and SQIVND (reference sequence). The CDR3 length is 16 residues. The CDR3 DNA sequence: TGTGCCAGTAGTATATCCCCCCTGGCTTACTACACTGAAGCTTTCTTT. Protein product: CASSISPLAYYTEAFF.

The chain uses TRBV2 and TRBJ2-5, with a weak D call TRBD1 (6 bases). The germline V gene encodes CDR1 SNHLY and CDR2 FYNNEI. The ends were cut back, 4 bases at V and 4 bases at J, with 13 bases in the middle. The CDR3 runs to 14 residues. The CDR3 loop reads CASSAPGTIETQYF. The CDR3 bases are TGTGCCAGCAGTGCCCCCGGGACAATAGAGACCCAGTACTTC.

The CDR3 region is CASSRRPYEQYF. The DNA for the CDR3 is TGTGCCAGCAGTCGTAGACCCTACGAGCAGTACTTC. This chain links TRBV6-5 with TRBJ2-7; D not resolved. Trimming removed 5 bases at V and 2 bases at J, with 7 bases between. The CDR3 is 12 amino acids. Per germline, CDR1 MNHEY and CDR2 SVGAGI.

This chain connects TRBV5-4 to TRBJ1-1; 8 bases fit TRBD1. The CDR3 spans 15 residues. With 2 bases clipped from V and 5 bases from J, the junction kept 8 bases outside the gene matches. Looked up from germline, CDR1 is SGHNT and CDR2 is YYREEE (reference sequence). Written as DNA, the CDR3 is TGTGCCAGCAGCTTTAATCCAGGGGGCAGGACTGAAGCTTTCTTT. As protein: CASSFNPGGRTEAFF.

The V gene is TRBV5-4, the J gene TRBJ1-1, with D perhaps matching TRBD1 (5 bases). Germline V CDR1 and CDR2: SGHNT, YYREEE (reference sequence). Trimming shortened V by 0 bases and J by 1 base, and 7 bases separated the two germline ends. This CDR3 contains 14 residues. For the CDR3, the DNA is TGTGCCAGCAGCTTGGAGCAGGGGAACACTGAAGCTTTCTTT. It translates to CASSLEQGNTEAFF.

The chain joins TRBV27 to TRBJ2-7; D gene unclear. The germline gives CDR1 MNHEY, CDR2 SMNVEV (reference sequence). This CDR3 has 15 amino acids. Trimming cost V 3 bases and J 0 bases, with 12 bases left between them. This chain's CDR3 is CASSFEVNPSYEQYF. CDR3 nucleotides: TGTGCCAGCAGTTTTGAGGTCAACCCCTCCTACGAGCAGTACTTC.

The rearrangement links TRBV4-1 to TRBJ1-1, with D tentatively TRBD1 (5 bases). This CDR3 spans 15 amino acids. Trimming cost V 4 bases and J 4 bases, with 16 bases left between them. Germline V gene sequence: CDR1 MGHRA, CDR2 YSYEKL. The CDR3 DNA is TGCGCCAGCAGCCCACCCCCCCGGGGGGTCACTGAAGCTTTCTTT. Translated: CASSPPPRGVTEAFF.

The chain has TRBV30 and TRBJ2-7; 7 bases align to TRBD1. This CDR3 has 15 amino acids. Germline trimming cut 1 base from V and 4 bases from J; bases unmatched to any gene: 10. Germline V gene sequence: CDR1 GTSNPN, CDR2 SVGIG (reference sequence). This CDR3 is CAWSASGTAPYEQYF. The DNA for the CDR3 is TGTGCCTGGAGTGCCTCCGGGACAGCCCCATACGAGCAGTACTTC.

V is TRBV30 and J is TRBJ1-1; D perhaps matches TRBD1 (5 bases). Deletions cut 3 bases from V and 7 bases from J, with 15 bases between. CDR1 and CDR2 (germline): GTSNPN, SVGIG (reference sequence). The CDR3 sequence is 13 residues long. Here the CDR3 reads CAWRPGVDFEAFF. CDR3 sequence (DNA): TGTGCCTGGAGACCGGGGGTCGACTTTGAAGCTTTCTTT.

The V and J genes are TRBV5-6 and TRBJ1-1; D is perhaps TRBD1 (6 bases). V dropped 0 bases and J dropped 1 base, with 7 bases sitting between them. Germline V lookup: CDR1 SGHDT, CDR2 YYEEEE. CDR3 length: 14 amino acids. The CDR3 DNA follows: TGTGCCAGCAGCTTGGCGGACAGGAACACTGAAGCTTTCTTT. Translating gives CASSLADRNTEAFF.

This chain links TRBV5-1 with TRBJ2-7, with D perhaps TRBD2 (6 bases). V was shortened by 2 bases and J by 3 bases, with 9 bases between the two germline ends. CDR1 is SGHRS and CDR2 is YFSETQ in the germline V gene. The CDR3 runs 13 residues. This chain's CDR3 is CASSFGRDYEQYF. CDR3 coding DNA: TGCGCCAGCAGCTTTGGGCGGGACTACGAGCAGTACTTC. The variable domain in full, completed from reference TRBV5-1 and TRBJ2-7, reads KAGVTQTPRYLIKTRGQQVTLSCSPISGHRSVSWYQQTPGQGLQFLFEYFSETQRNKGNFPGRFSGRQFSNSRSEMNVSTLELGDSALYLCASSFGRDYEQYFGPGTRLTVT.

This clone was seen ten or more times. The rearrangement joins TRBV9 to TRBJ2-3; tentative D call: TRBD2 (6 bases). V lost 4 bases and J lost 2, with 14 bases in between. The CDR3 contains 15 residues. Germline V gives CDR1 SGDLS, CDR2 YYNGEE. The CDR3 is CASSYYGGDTDTQYF. DNA of the CDR3: TGTGCCAGCAGCTATTATGGAGGGGACACAGATACGCAGTATTTT. Together with reference TRBV9 and TRBJ2-3, the CDR3 gives the full variable domain: DSGVTQTPKHLITATGQRVTLRCSPRSGDLSVYWYQQSLDQGLQFLIQYYNGEERAKGNILERFSAQQFPDLHSELNLSSLELGDSALYFCASSYYGGDTDTQYFGPGTRLTVL.

This sequence joins TRBV15 and TRBJ2-5; 7 bases agree with TRBD2. Matching the DNA end better, TRBJ2-7 makes the J call doubtful. Germline CDR1 and CDR2: LNHNV and YYDKDF (reference sequence). The CDR3 totals 16 residues. The CDR3 is CATSRGHSSAGDEQYF. DNA for the CDR3: TGTGCCACCAGCAGAGGACATTCTAGCGCGGGAGACGAGCAGTACTTC.

This clone appeared once. The V gene is TRBV7-6, the J gene TRBJ2-5; the match to TRBD2 covers 9 bases. Germline V gives CDR1 SGHVS, CDR2 FNYEAQ. The CDR3 sequence is 16 residues long. The CDR3 DNA reads TGTGCTACCTCAGCCGGAGCGGGGGGCGATCAAGAGACCCAGTACTTC. Its protein product is CATSAGAGGDQETQYF.

In this sample, this clone turned up once. Here the CDR3 reads CAWAGGSGDTGELFF. The CDR3 DNA is TGTGCCTGGGCCGGCGGGTCAGGCGACACCGGGGAGCTGTTTTTT. The V and J genes are TRBV30 and TRBJ2-2; D is perhaps TRBD2 (5 bases). Germline values: CDR1 GTSNPN, CDR2 SVGIG (reference sequence). CDR3 size: 15 residues. V lost 5 bases, J lost 3 bases, and 16 bases lay in between.

The J gene is TRBJ1-1, the V gene TRBV30; the D gene is possibly TRBD1 (5 bases). In germline, CDR1 is GTSNPN, CDR2 SVGIG (reference sequence). V shed 0 bases and J shed 4 bases, with 12 bases lying between them. The CDR3 loop spans 14 amino acids. In DNA form, the CDR3 reads TGTGCCTGGAGTGTTGGGAAGGGGAGCACTGAAGCTTTCTTT. This gives the protein CAWSVGKGSTEAFF.

The chain has TRBV10-3 and TRBJ2-7; D gene unclear. This CDR3 contains 13 residues. From germline, CDR1 is ENHRY and CDR2 SYGVKD. With 3 bases removed from V and 2 bases from J, the gap between germline ends came to 8 bases. CDR3 protein: CAISDGLTYEQYF. The DNA of the CDR3 is TGTGCCATCAGTGATGGTCTCACCTACGAGCAGTACTTC.

In this sample, this clone turned up a few times. This rearrangement joins TRBV18 to TRBJ2-7, with 11 bases identical to TRBD1. Germline loops: CDR1 KGHSH, CDR2 LQKENI. J gave up 6 bases and V 6 bases, and 4 bases lay outside the gene matches. The CDR3 has 13 amino acids. CDR3 loop: CASSGQGVAEQYF. The CDR3, as DNA: TGTGCCAGCTCGGGACAGGGGGTTGCCGAGCAGTACTTC.